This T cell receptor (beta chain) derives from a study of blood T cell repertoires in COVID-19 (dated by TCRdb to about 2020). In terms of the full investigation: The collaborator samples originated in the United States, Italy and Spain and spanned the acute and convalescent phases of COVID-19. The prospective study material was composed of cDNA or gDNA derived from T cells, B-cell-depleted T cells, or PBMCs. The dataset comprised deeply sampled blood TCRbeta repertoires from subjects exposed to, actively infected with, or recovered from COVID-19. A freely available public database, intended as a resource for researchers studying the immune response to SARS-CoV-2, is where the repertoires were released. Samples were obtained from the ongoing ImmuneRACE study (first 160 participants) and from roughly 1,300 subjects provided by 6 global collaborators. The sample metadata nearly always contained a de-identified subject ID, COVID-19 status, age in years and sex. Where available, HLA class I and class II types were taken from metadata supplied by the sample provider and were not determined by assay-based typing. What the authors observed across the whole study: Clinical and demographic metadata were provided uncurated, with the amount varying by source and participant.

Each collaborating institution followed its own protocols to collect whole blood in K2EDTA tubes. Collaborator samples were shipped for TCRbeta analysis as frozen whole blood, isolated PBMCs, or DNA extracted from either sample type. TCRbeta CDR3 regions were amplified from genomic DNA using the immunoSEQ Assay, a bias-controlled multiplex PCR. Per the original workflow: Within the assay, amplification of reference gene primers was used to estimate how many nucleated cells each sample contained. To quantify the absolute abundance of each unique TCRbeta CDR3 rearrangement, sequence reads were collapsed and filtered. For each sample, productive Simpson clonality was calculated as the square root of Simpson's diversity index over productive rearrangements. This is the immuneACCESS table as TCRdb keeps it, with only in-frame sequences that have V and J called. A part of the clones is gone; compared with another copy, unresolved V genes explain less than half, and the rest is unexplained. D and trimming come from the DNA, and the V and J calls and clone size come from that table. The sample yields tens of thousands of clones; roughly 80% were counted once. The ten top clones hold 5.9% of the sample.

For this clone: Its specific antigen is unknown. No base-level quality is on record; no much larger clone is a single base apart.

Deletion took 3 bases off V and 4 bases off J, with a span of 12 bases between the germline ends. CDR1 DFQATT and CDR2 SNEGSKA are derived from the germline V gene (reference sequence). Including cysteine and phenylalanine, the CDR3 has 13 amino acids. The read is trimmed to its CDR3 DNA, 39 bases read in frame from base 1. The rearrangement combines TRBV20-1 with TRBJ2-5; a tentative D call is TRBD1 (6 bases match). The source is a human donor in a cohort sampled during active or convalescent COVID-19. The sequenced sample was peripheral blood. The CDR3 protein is CSASLGGGETQYF. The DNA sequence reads TGCAGTGCTAGTCTAGGGGGTGGAGAGACCCAGTACTTC.